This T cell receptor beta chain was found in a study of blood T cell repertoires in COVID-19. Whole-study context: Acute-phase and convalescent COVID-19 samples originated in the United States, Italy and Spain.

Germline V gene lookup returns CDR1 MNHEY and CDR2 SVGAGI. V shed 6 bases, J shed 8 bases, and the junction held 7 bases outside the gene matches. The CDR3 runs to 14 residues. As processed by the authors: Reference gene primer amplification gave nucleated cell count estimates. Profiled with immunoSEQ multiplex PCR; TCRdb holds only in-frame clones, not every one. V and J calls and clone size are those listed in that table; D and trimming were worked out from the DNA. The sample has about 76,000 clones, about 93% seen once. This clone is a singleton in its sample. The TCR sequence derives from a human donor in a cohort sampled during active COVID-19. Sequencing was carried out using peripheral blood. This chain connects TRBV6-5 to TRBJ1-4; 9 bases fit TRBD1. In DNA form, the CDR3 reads TGTGCCAGCAGCCAGACAGGGGGGAGGGAAAAACTGTTTTTT. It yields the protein CASSQTGGREKLFF.